This TCR beta chain is drawn from a study of blood T cells in healthy people across ages (dated by TCRdb to the mid-2010s). Regarding the research as a whole: Template switching captured roughly one uniquely barcoded TCR beta cDNA molecule per two T cells in model experiments. Age-related changes in TCR beta repertoire diversity were measured in the study by deep sequencing normalized with unique cDNA molecular identifiers. The donors were split into four age groups: young (average 16 years), middle-aged (about 40), aged (more than 60) and long-lived (82). To avoid experimental bias, donors of different ages were spread randomly across the sequencing lanes. Two additional independent replicas of 1 million unique cDNA reads from the same blood draw were analyzed for two donors (one aged 18 to 29 and one aged 80 or older).

From the cysteine through the phenylalanine, the CDR3 covers 13 amino acids. The read is trimmed to its CDR3 DNA, 39 bases read in frame from base 1. The CDR1 and CDR2 encoded by the germline V gene are SNHLY and FYNNEI. Between the V and J ends, shortened by 4 bases and 2 bases respectively, the junction contains 8 bases. General conclusions and limits of the study: There was a strong correlation between observed TCR beta diversity and the percentage of naive T cells measured by flow cytometry. Because donor CMV infection status was unknown, age-related changes in expanded clonotypes were potentially confounded. As age increased, observed TCR beta diversity per million T cells dropped in a roughly linear way, and a significant reduction was already evident by age 40. Estimates of total diversity from one million sequenced T cells were regarded as lower bounds and underestimates. Bulk unsorted PBMC profiling prevented conclusive comparison of naive and antigen-experienced compartments. Compared with the aged group, the long-lived group had more naive CD4+ T cells, fewer expanded clones and increased TCR diversity, suggesting age selection.

As to this clonotype: Its binding antigen is unknown. Per-nucleotide qualities are absent, and no much larger clonotype sits a single base away.

Library method: 5' RACE. Sequencer: Illumina HiSeq 2500. A second PCR of about 7 to 12 cycles was performed with a sample-barcoded 5' primer and a J-beta primer mix. A template-switch 5' adaptor carrying 12 random nucleotides introduced a unique molecular identifier onto each TCR beta cDNA molecule. Each sample yielded at least 2.5 million CDR3-containing paired-end reads. The Mint cDNA synthesis kit, primed by a TRBC-specific oligonucleotide, was used to synthesize first-strand cDNA from all RNA. All cDNA was treated with uracil-DNA glycosylase and then went through a first 18-cycle PCR with the universal primers M1SS and BC2_uni_R. On the authors' methods: Normalization of each sample was performed by random selection of 1 million high-quality reads, each carrying a distinct molecular identifier. Reads with shared molecular identifiers were discarded instead of being binned into consensus sequences. CDR3 identification, clonotype clustering and error correction used MiTCR with a Q25 quality threshold and the strictest error-elimination algorithm. A nonparametric unseen species model with Euler transformation was used to estimate lower-bound total TCR beta diversity. TCRdb passed the public sequencing reads through fastp at Q25 and MiXCR, retaining productive beta sequences. Rows with a matching CDR3 protein are joined into one entry that keeps the most common DNA and genes. The V and J calls were determined by TCRdb, not by the authors. For this sample the table gives about 1.5 million distinct CDR3 sequences, of which less than 45% were detected only once. The ten largest clones represent 4% of the sample.

Systemically healthy Caucasian individuals from Russia, 35 to 50 in total and aged roughly 6 to 100 years, were included as donors. Each donor gave around 9.5 milliliters of peripheral blood, collected into EDTA-treated Vacutainer tubes. Ficoll-Paque density-gradient centrifugation was used to isolate PBMCs, with at least 6.5 million obtained per sample. Total RNA, at least 5 micrograms per sample, was extracted from PBMCs with Trizol reagent. For every donor, flow cytometry on a PBMC aliquot measured the percentage of naive CD45RAhigh/CD27high T cells. The rearrangement joined TRBV2 to TRBJ1-2; no D gene can be assigned with confidence. Sequencing used blood. The receptor comes from a woman aged 18-29 years in good health. DNA sequence: TGTGCCAGCAGTGTTATGGGGAACTATGGCTACACCTTC. Its translation is CASSVMGNYGYTF.